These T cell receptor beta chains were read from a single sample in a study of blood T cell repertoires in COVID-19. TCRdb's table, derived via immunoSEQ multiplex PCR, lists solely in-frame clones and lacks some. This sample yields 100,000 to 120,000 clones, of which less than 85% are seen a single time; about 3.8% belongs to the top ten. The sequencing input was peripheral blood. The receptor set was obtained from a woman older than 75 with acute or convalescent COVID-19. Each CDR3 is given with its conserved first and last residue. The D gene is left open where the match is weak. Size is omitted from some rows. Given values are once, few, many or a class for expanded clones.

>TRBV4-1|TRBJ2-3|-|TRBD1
CASSVPGGSTDTQYF
TGCGCCAGCAGCGTTCCAGGGGGTTCCACAGATACGCAGTATTTT
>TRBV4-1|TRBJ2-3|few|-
CASSQGTTFFSTDTQYF
TGCGCCAGCAGCCAAGGGACTACCTTCTTTAGCACAGATACGCAGTATTTT
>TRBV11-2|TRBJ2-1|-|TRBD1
CASSHQRTGSSYNEQFF
TGTGCCAGCAGCCACCAAAGGACAGGGAGCTCCTACAATGAGCAGTTCTTC
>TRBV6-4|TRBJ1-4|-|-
CASRGAVNEKLFF
TGTGCCAGCAGAGGGGCAGTCAATGAAAAACTGTTTTTT
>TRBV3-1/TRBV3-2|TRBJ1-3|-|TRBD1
CASSHSQGARGNTIYF
TGTGCCAGCAGCCATAGTCAGGGGGCCCGGGGAAACACCATATATTTT
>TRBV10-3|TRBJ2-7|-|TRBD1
CAISDYSDRAGEQYF
TGTGCCATCAGCGACTACTCAGACAGGGCGGGCGAGCAGTACTTC
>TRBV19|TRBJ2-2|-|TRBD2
CASSIRGEISGELFF
TGTGCCAGTAGTATACGGGGGGAGATCTCCGGGGAGCTGTTTTTT
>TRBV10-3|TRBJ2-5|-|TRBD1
CAISGTLTGGAETQYF
TGTGCCATCAGTGGGACCTTAACAGGGGGCGCAGAGACCCAGTACTTC
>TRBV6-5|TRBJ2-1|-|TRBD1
CASSYLPGQGVYEQFF
TGTGCCAGCAGTTACTTACCGGGACAGGGAGTCTATGAGCAGTTCTTC
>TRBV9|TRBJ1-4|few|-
CASSVGAGNEKLFF
TGTGCCAGCAGCGTAGGGGCCGGAAATGAAAAACTGTTTTTT
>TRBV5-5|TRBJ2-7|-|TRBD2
CASSLVLAGGFSYEQYF
TGTGCCAGCAGCTTGGTTCTAGCGGGGGGGTTCTCCTACGAGCAGTACTTC
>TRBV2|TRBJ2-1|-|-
CASSVLAAVKEQFF
TGTGCCAGCAGTGTGTTAGCCGCAGTTAAGGAGCAGTTCTTC
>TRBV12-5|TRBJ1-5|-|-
CASGLSSNNQPQHF
TGTGCTAGTGGTTTGTCAAGCAACAATCAGCCCCAGCATTTT
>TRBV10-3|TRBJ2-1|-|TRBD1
CAIRAGTGATYNEQFF
TGTGCCATCAGAGCCGGGACAGGGGCCACCTACAATGAGCAGTTCTTC
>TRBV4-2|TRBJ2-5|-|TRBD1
CASSQAGQQETQYF
TGTGCCAGCAGCCAAGCGGGACAGCAAGAGACCCAGTACTTC
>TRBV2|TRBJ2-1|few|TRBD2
CASGRAGDEQFF
TGTGCCAGCGGGAGGGCCGGGGATGAGCAGTTCTTC